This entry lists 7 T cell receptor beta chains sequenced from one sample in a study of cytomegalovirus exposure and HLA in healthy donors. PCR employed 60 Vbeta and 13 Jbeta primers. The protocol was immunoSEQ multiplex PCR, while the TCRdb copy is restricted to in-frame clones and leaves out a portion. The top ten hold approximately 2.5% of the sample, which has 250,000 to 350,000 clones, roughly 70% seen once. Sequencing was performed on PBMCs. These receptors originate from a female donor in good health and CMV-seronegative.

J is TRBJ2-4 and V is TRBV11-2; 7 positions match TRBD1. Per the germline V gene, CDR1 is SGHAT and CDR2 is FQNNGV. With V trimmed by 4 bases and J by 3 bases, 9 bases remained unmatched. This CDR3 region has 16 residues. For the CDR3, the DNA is TGTGCCAGCAGCTACGACAGGGACCAAGGCAAAAACATTCAGTACTTC. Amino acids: CASSYDRDQGKNIQYF.

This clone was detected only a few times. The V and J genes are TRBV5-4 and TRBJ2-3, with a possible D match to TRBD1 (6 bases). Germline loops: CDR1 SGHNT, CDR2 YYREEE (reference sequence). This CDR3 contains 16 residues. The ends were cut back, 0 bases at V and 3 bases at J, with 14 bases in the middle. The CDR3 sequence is CASSLALDSLTDTQYF. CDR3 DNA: TGTGCCAGCAGCTTGGCTCTGGACAGCCTTACAGATACGCAGTATTTT.

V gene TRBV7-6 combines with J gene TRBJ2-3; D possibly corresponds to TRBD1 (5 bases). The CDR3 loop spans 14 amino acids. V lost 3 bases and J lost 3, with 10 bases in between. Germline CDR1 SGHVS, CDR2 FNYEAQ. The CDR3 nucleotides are TGTGCCAGCAGCTTTTATGGGGCAACAGATACGCAGTATTTT. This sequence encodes CASSFYGATDTQYF.

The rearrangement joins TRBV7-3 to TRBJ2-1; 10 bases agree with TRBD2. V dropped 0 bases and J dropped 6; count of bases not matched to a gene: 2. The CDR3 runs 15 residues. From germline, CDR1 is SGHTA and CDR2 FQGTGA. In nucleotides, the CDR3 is TGTGCCAGCAGCTTAACAGCGGGAGGGGGCAATGAGCAGTTCTTC. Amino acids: CASSLTAGGGNEQFF. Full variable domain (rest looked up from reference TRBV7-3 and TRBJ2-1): GAGVSQTPSNKVTEKGKYVELRCDPISGHTALYWYRQSLGQGPEFLIYFQGTGAADDSGLPNDRFFAVRPEGSVSTLKIQRTERGDSAVYLCASSLTAGGGNEQFFGPGTRLTVL.

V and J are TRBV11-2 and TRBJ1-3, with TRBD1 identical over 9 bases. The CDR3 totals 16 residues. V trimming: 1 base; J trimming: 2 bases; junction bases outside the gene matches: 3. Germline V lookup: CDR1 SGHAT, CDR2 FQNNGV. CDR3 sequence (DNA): TGTGCCAGCAGCTTAGCCGGGACAGGGCCTGGAAACACCATATATTTT. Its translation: CASSLAGTGPGNTIYF. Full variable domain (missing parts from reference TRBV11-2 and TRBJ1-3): EAGVAQSPRYKIIEKRQSVAFWCNPISGHATLYWYQQILGQGPKLLIQFQNNGVVDDSQLPKDRFSAERLKGVDSTLKIQPAKLEDSAVYLCASSLAGTGPGNTIYFGEGSWLTVV.

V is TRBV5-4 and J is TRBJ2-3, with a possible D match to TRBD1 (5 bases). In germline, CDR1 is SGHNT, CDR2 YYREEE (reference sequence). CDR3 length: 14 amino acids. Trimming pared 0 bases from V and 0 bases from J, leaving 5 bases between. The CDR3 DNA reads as TGTGCCAGCAGCTTGGGACAGAGCACAGATACGCAGTATTTT. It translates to CASSLGQSTDTQYF.

The CDR3 sequence is CASSSPGTGRGYEQYF. The DNA of the CDR3 is TGTGCCAGCAGTTCTCCCGGGACAGGGAGAGGCTACGAGCAGTACTTC. The rearrangement joins TRBV27 to TRBJ2-5, with 9 bases lining up with TRBD1. Matching the DNA end better, TRBJ2-7 makes the J call doubtful. The germline CDR1 and CDR2 sequences are MNHEY and SMNVEV (reference sequence). The length of the CDR3 is 16 residues.